The rows below give T cell receptor beta chains drawn from one sample of a study of shared T cell receptors in the human thymus. Clones were read by immunoSEQ multiplex PCR, and TCRdb kept only the in-frame ones, dropping some. There are over 350,000 clones in the sample; 85% to 95% occur only once, and approximately 0.02% lies in the top ten. The sample was thymocytes. These receptors came from a human donor. CDR3s include the opening cysteine and the closing phenylalanine or tryptophan. The D gene is left open where the match is weak. Only some rows state a clone size, as once, few, many or a class for expanded clones.

cdr3_length	v_call	j_call	d_call	clone_size	cdr3_nt	cdr3_aa
15	TRBV27	TRBJ2-1	TRBD2	-	TGTGCCAGCAGCCCGGGACTAGCGGCGTACAATGAGCAGTTCTTC	CASSPGLAAYNEQFF
17	TRBV5-6	TRBJ1-3	TRBD1	-	TGTGCCAGCAGCCTAGGGACAGCTACCTTCTCTGGAAACACCATATATTTT	CASSLGTATFSGNTIYF
17	TRBV11-2	TRBJ2-3	TRBD1	-	TGTGCCAGCAGTCTCGCCGGCACAGGGGGCCTTCTTTATACGCAGTATTTT	CASSLAGTGGLLYTQYF
15	TRBV2	TRBJ2-1	TRBD2	-	TGTGCCAGCACCGGAAGGCTAGCGGACCGTAGTGAGCAGTTCTTC	CASTGRLADRSEQFF
17	TRBV19	TRBJ2-7	TRBD2	-	TGTGCCAGTAGTATAGCTAGGTCTAGCGGAGCACCCTACGAGCAGTACTTC	CASSIARSSGAPYEQYF
15	TRBV7-9	TRBJ1-6	TRBD1	-	TGTGCCAGCAGCTCATTCAGGGGGCTTAACTCACCCCTCCACTTT	CASSSFRGLNSPLHF
17	TRBV9	TRBJ2-1	TRBD2	-	TGTGCCAGCAGCCGTAGCGGGGCTAGCGGGAGTCCCGATGAGCAGTTCTTC	CASSRSGASGSPDEQFF
13	TRBV5-6	TRBJ1-1	-	-	TGTGCCAGCAGCTTGGTTAGGGGTGGTGAAGCTTTCTTT	CASSLVRGGEAFF
18	TRBV27	TRBJ2-6	TRBD1	-	TGTGCCAGCAGTTCCCACCGGGACAGGGGGCTTGGGGCCAACGTCCTGACTTTC	CASSSHRDRGLGANVLTF
18	TRBV5-6	TRBJ1-4	TRBD1	-	TGTGCCAGCAGCGATGGGACAGTCGTTTCGGCCACTAATGAAAAACTGTTTTTT	CASSDGTVVSATNEKLFF
16	TRBV11-2	TRBJ1-1	-	-	TGTGCCAGCAGCTCTTCGCTAACGGGGTCCAACAGTGAAGCTTTCTTT	CASSSSLTGSNSEAFF
15	TRBV9	TRBJ1-1	-	-	TGTGCCAGCAGCGTAGTACCCAGTCCTTACACTGAAGCTTTCTTT	CASSVVPSPYTEAFF
16	TRBV6-4	TRBJ2-1	TRBD2	-	TGTGCCAGCAGTGCCCGCCCCGCTAGCGGGAGGAATGAGCAGTTCTTC	CASSARPASGRNEQFF
15	TRBV4-3	TRBJ2-7	-	-	TGCGCCAGCAGCCAAGATAAATATACAGGCTACGAGCAGTACTTC	CASSQDKYTGYEQYF
21	TRBV7-8	TRBJ2-4	TRBD2	once	TGTGCCAGCAGCCCGAGGACTAGCGGGAACGTTGGGGCAGGAGCCAAAAACATTCAGTACTTC	CASSPRTSGNVGAGAKNIQYF
17	TRBV27	TRBJ1-4	TRBD1	-	TGTGCCAGCAGTTACCAACCCACAGGGGCAACTAATGAAAAACTGTTTTTT	CASSYQPTGATNEKLFF
16	TRBV27	TRBJ2-5	TRBD1	-	TGTGCCAGCAGTTTTGGTTGGGGACAGGCAGGGGAGACCCAGTACTTC	CASSFGWGQAGETQYF
15	TRBV6-5	TRBJ2-2	-	-	TGTGCCAGCAGGGCGACAGATACGAACACCGGGGAGCTGTTTTTT	CASRATDTNTGELFF
16	TRBV19	TRBJ1-2	-	-	TGTGCCAGTAGTATAGTCGCGGACAGAGAGGTCTATGGCTACACCTTC	CASSIVADREVYGYTF
15	TRBV11-2	TRBJ2-3	-	-	TGTGCCAGCAGCTTGGGACACGGTAGCACAGATACGCAGTATTTT	CASSLGHGSTDTQYF
15	TRBV9	TRBJ1-3	-	-	TGTGCCAGCAGCGTAGAACAGGGTTCCGGAAACACCATATATTTT	CASSVEQGSGNTIYF
15	TRBV15	TRBJ2-1	TRBD1	-	TGTGCCACCAGCAGGGGGGGGACAGGGACGAATGAGCAGTTCTTC	CATSRGGTGTNEQFF
17	TRBV18	TRBJ2-1	-	-	TGTGCCAGCTCCTCCACTCGAAGCGGGTCCTCCTACAATGAGCAGTTCTTC	CASSSTRSGSSYNEQFF
14	TRBV7-6	TRBJ1-1	TRBD1	-	TGTGCCAGCAGCGGCCCAGGGGGCGGCACTGAAGCTTTCTTT	CASSGPGGGTEAFF
14	TRBV19	TRBJ2-1	-	-	TGTGCCAGTAGGGTAAAGGGGCCCTACAATGAGCAGTTCTTC	CASRVKGPYNEQFF
14	TRBV4-1	TRBJ1-5	TRBD1	few	TGCGCCAGCAGCCAAGTACAGGGGAATCAGCCCCAGCATTTT	CASSQVQGNQPQHF
17	TRBV6-1	TRBJ2-1	TRBD2	once	TGTGCCAGCAGTGGTAAGCTAGCGGGAGGGGGATTGGATGAGCAGTTCTTC	CASSGKLAGGGLDEQFF
12	TRBV4-1	TRBJ2-7	-	-	TGCGCCAGCAGCCAAGCCGGCGGCGAGCAGTACTTC	CASSQAGGEQYF